Listed below are T cell receptor beta chains from one sample, sequenced in a study of tumor-infiltrating lymphocytes in localized non-small cell lung cancer. Method: immunoSEQ multiplex PCR; TCRdb's copy keeps in-frame clones and lacks some. This table holds approximately 7,200 clones, 61% found once. The sequencing input was lung tumor tissue. These receptors originate from a human donor with non-small cell lung cancer. Each CDR3 is given without its conserved first and last residue. Size is stated for part of the rows, as once, few or many counts, or as a class when the clone is expanded.

cdr3_aa	v_call	j_call	clone_size
ASRTHYEQY	TRBV28	TRBJ2-7	.
ASSQGTAEQY	TRBV6-5	TRBJ2-7	medium-sized
ASSQDGGTAGGPQH	TRBV4-1	TRBJ1-5	.
ASSYSAVMNTEAF	TRBV6-5	TRBJ1-1	few
ASSLDTEAF	TRBV5-6	TRBJ1-1	.
ASRKDRGSYEQY	TRBV7-9	TRBJ2-7	few
ASSPDSSYEQY	TRBV4-3	TRBJ2-7	.
ASSESPSGNEQF	TRBV10-1	TRBJ2-1	.
ASSLAGASYGYT	TRBV2	TRBJ1-2	.
ASSRGVNTGELF	TRBV7-7	TRBJ2-2	.
ASSPPRTGPETQY	TRBV18	TRBJ2-5	once
ASSLNVWENTGELF	TRBV11-2	TRBJ2-2	.
ASSLTGLYYEQY	TRBV7-9	TRBJ2-7	.
ANGQGENQPQH	TRBV10-3	TRBJ1-5	.
ASSLPGVGGEQY	TRBV5-1	TRBJ2-7	few
ASSPPSSSHEQY	TRBV18	TRBJ2-7	.
SVVASGGITDTQY	TRBV29-1	TRBJ2-3	medium-sized
ASSKSPSSPEDCTEAF	TRBV21-1	TRBJ1-1	.
ASSTQGSTGELF	TRBV2	TRBJ2-2	.
ASSRSQGSTDTQY	TRBV5-1	TRBJ2-3	.
ASSPKETQY	TRBV7-8	TRBJ2-5	few
ASSPSKLAGADNEQF	TRBV7-2	TRBJ2-1	few
ASTVGGDQPQH	TRBV13	TRBJ1-5	few
ASIGDRVEQF	TRBV28	TRBJ2-1	.
ASSLEGGEQF	TRBV5-4	TRBJ2-1	medium-sized
ASSTGSYEQY	TRBV19	TRBJ2-7	.
ASSFRPTSGRGKETQY	TRBV28	TRBJ2-5	.
ASSLRQPSYEQY	TRBV6-5	TRBJ2-7	.
ASSIRDGGGYT	TRBV19	TRBJ1-2	.
SVLLAGAGEQF	TRBV29-1	TRBJ2-1	.
ASSLVPGQALYEQY	TRBV4-2	TRBJ2-7	.
ASSPREEQF	TRBV11-2	TRBJ2-1	.
ASSAGQGLGPY	TRBV7-9	TRBJ2-4	.
AGGQMNTEAF	TRBV18	TRBJ1-1	few
ASSLSSDSYGYT	TRBV28	TRBJ1-2	.
ASSISRPDTQY	TRBV27	TRBJ2-3	few
ASSLSTLRGLYGYT	TRBV28	TRBJ1-2	.
ASSYRDDTEAF	TRBV6-6	TRBJ1-1	.
ASSSLTGTYEQY	TRBV6-5	TRBJ2-7	.
ASSLNFRSTDTQY	TRBV7-2	TRBJ2-3	.
ASSVGQGGYEQY	TRBV5-1	TRBJ2-7	.